This TCR beta chain emerged from a study of a mutant IDH1 vaccine in newly diagnosed glioma. In the case of this clone: Its cognate antigen is unknown.

The length of the CDR3 is 14 residues. Deletions cut 5 bases from V and 8 bases from J, with 19 bases between. Germline V gene data show CDR1 as SGHKS and CDR2 as YYEKEE (reference sequence). TCRdb keeps only in-frame clones here, not all; method: immunoSEQ multiplex PCR. The profile shows 42,000 or so clones, about 80% of them singletons. Time point meaning: week 35, safety follow-up. Every vaccine dose comprised 300 ug of mutant IDH1 20-mer peptide plus topical imiquimod. Eight vaccine injections were given to patients in weeks 1, 3, 5, 7, 11, 15, 19 and 23. The specimen comprised PBMCs, sampled from a glioma patient whose treatment included an IDH1 peptide vaccine. The chain joins TRBV5-5 to TRBJ1-2; D might be TRBD1 (5 bases). The clonotype originates from a woman between 45 and 65 years old with glioma. The CDR3 DNA reads TGTGCCAGCAGTCAGGACCCGGGGGTCAGGGGCTACACCTTC. Protein: CASSQDPGVRGYTF. The variable domain in full, completed from reference TRBV5-5 and TRBJ1-2, reads DAGVTQSPTHLIKTRGQQVTLRCSPISGHKSVSWYQQVLGQGPQFIFQYYEKEERGRGNFPDRFSARQFPNYSSELNVNALLLGDSALYLCASSQDPGVRGYTFGSGTRLTVV.